The following is a T cell receptor (beta chain) sequence with its context. This record belongs to a study of blood T cell repertoires in COVID-19. Overall study context: Spain, Italy and the United States supplied samples that represented acute and convalescent COVID-19.

The repertoire was sequenced with immunoSEQ multiplex PCR; TCRdb's copy has only in-frame clones and lacks some. The table includes 350,000 to 450,000 clones, 65% to 90% detected once. The CDR3 runs to 12 residues. J is TRBJ1-3 and V is TRBV21-1. TRBV21-1 is tagged as a pseudogene. The origin of this receptor is a woman aged 55-70 years with COVID-19, enrolled during active disease. Sequenced input: peripheral blood. For the CDR3, the DNA is TGTGCCAGCAGCAACCTAAGAAACACCATATATTTT. This encodes CASSNLRNTIYF.